The source of this TCR beta chain is a study of T cells in Graves' hyperthyroidism and ophthalmopathy. Study-level background: Once the initial diagnosis was made, peripheral blood was obtained before any treatment.

This clonotype was seen ten or more times. With 9 bases clipped from V and 8 bases from J, the junction kept 17 bases outside the gene matches. CDR1 is MDHEN and CDR2 is SYDVKM in the germline V gene. The CDR3 extends over 17 amino acids. The CDR3 regions of TCR beta were amplified from RNA transcripts. First-round RT-PCR of the TCR CDR3 relied on the HTBI primer set. Via MiXCR, TCRdb re-called the multiplex PCR reads, giving one row per CDR3 protein. The table shows about 690,000 distinct CDR3 sequences, with 15% to 20% occurring only once. Recently diagnosed hyperthyroidism of less than 2 months' duration affected patients aged 18 to 65. The authors obtained PBMCs from 9 to 10 ml of fresh peripheral blood.

The TCR originated in a man aged 50-59 years with Graves' hyperthyroidism. Input material: blood. V and J are TRBV28 and TRBJ2-1, with 12 bases that match TRBD2. As DNA, the CDR3 is TGTGCCAGTCCCAGGCTAGCGGGAGGGTCCCGAGGCGATGAGCAGTTCTTC. It specifies CASPRLAGGSRGDEQFF.